This entry is about one T cell receptor beta chain. This clone has only a few counts. Its antigen specificity is not known. No clone much larger than this one lies a single base away; base qualities are absent. In light of the paper, this sample's treatment or condition label describes: roughly 20 received Ad26.COV2.S at low or high dose, single or two shots; several received placebo; per-sample allocation not given. Repertoires of vaccine and placebo recipients were sequenced from samples taken on day 63 after the first injection. Cohort 1b enrolled about 25 adults aged 18-55 years at a single site in Boston, USA, between 29 July and 7 August 2020. Ad26.COV2.S was a replication-incompetent adenovirus type 26 vector expressing a prefusion-stabilized SARS-CoV-2 spike protein from the original Wuhan strain. The data belong to a study of Ad26.COV2.S vaccination and SARS-CoV-2 variants (dated by TCRdb to about 2021). Background on the whole study: Donors in the vaccine arm were drawn from COV1001, a phase I-IIa trial of Ad26.COV2.S in healthy adults that was multicentre, randomized, double-blind and placebo-controlled. The TCR-sequenced set comprised roughly 30 samples: around 20 Ad26.COV2.S vaccine recipients, 5 placebo recipients and 8 SARS-CoV-2 convalescent individuals. Trial participants were randomized into five groups of five: low-dose or high-dose Ad26.COV2.S given once or twice, or placebo on both occasions. Investigators remained blinded to trial group allocation during experiments and outcome assessment. Ad26.COV2.S was administered intramuscularly at 5 x 10^10 or 1 x 10^11 viral particles, either as a single shot or as two shots given 56 days apart. TCRbeta repertoire sequencing was used to assess the specificity and breadth of SARS-CoV-2-reactive T cell receptors after Ad26.COV2.S vaccination.

TCRbeta CDR3 regions were sequenced with the immunoSEQ Assay. After extraction, genomic DNA underwent amplification by bias-controlled multiplex PCR, followed by high-throughput sequencing. Concerning the study's data processing: To quantify the absolute abundance of every unique TCRbeta CDR3 region, sequences were collapsed and filtered. T cell fraction was estimated by normalizing TCRbeta template counts to usable DNA, which was measured by amplifying reference genes present in all nucleated cells. Repertoire TCRs were annotated as SARS-CoV-2-specific when V gene, CDR3 amino acid sequence and J gene were exactly matched to a known reactive TCR set. MIRA supplied the reference SARS-CoV-2 TCR set, which was filtered for enrichment in COVID-19-positive ImmuneCODE repertoires so that public or cross-reactive TCRs were removed. Based on the MIRA antigens, annotated TCRs were further analysed at the level of specific ORF or position within ORF. Depth was the summed frequency of annotated unique rearrangements, while breadth was defined as annotated unique rearrangements over total unique productive rearrangements. Two-sided Wilcoxon rank-sum tests were applied when comparing TCR breadth between groups. Imported from immuneACCESS, the table was reduced by TCRdb to in-frame sequences with V and J called. These copies leave out some clones; in studies compared against another copy, an unresolved V gene accounts for under half, and the cause of the remainder is not known. V and J calls and clone size follow that table, whereas D and trimming were derived from the DNA. The sample table shows 300,000 to 400,000 clones, and 70% to 90% are seen once. The ten largest clones take up approximately 2% of the sample.

The paper as a whole reports these results and caveats: The study was not powered to compare responses between vaccine doses or regimens. Spike-specific TCR breadth was higher in Ad26.COV2.S recipients than in placebo recipients (P = 0.0014). The authors noted that total T cell responses may have been underestimated by the TCR breadth and depth analyses. After vaccination, spike-specific CD8+ and CD4+ T cell responses were reported to show substantial breadth. Non-spike TCR breadth was comparable between vaccine and placebo recipients, consistent with the vaccine containing only spike.

The TCR was taken from a person aged 18 to 59 who received the Ad26.COV2.S COVID-19 vaccine or a placebo. The specimen was peripheral blood, collected in a trial of Ad26.COV2.S vaccine versus placebo.

The DNA sequence follows: TGTGCCAGCAGCTTGGCAGGGTTCAATCAGCCCCAGCATTTT. Its product reads: CASSLAGFNQPQHF. The V and J segments used are TRBV5-6 and TRBJ1-5; TRBD1 is possibly the D segment (5 matching bases). The germline V gene specifies SGHDT as CDR1 and YYEEEE as CDR2. Reading from cysteine to phenylalanine, the CDR3 counts 14 amino acids. Only the CDR3 DNA stays, 42 bases, in frame from base 1. V is pared back by 0 bases and J by 3 bases, with 7 bases lying between the germline termini.